This T cell receptor (beta chain) was sequenced for a study of T cells after yellow fever vaccination. Study-level information: In the case of low-cell-number fractions, SMART-Seq v4 Ultra Low Input was used for preparation.

TCR cDNA was made by 5'RACE template switching, adding a universal primer site and UMIs. TCRdb reprocessed the 5' RACE reads via MiXCR and lists one record per CDR3 protein. The table has 500,000 to 650,000 distinct CDR3 sequences, 9% to 15% seen once; the top ten hold under 15%. The CDR3 length is 14 residues. After removal of 6 bases from V and 2 bases from J, the junction contained 4 bases not matched to a gene. Germline loops: CDR1 SQVTM, CDR2 ANQGSEA. This clonotype turned up a few times. The antigen remains undetermined. Study results and limitations: FACS-sorted repertoires could contain abundant clonotypes contaminating from the bulk population. Subsequent to the booster, the majority of primary-vaccination clones reappeared (around 96% CD4, 70% to 90% CD8).

The chain combines TRBV29-1 with TRBJ2-3, with 11 positions matching TRBD2. Sequences were derived from PBMCs, sampled on the day of the yellow fever booster vaccination. The clonotype originates from a man aged 25 to 45 who received the YFV17D yellow fever vaccine. CDR3 sequence: CSVASGRTTDTQYF. Here the CDR3 DNA reads TGCAGCGTAGCTAGCGGGAGGACCACAGATACGCAGTATTTT.